This entry describes one T cell receptor (beta chain). CDR3 size: 13 residues. V gave up 2 bases and J gave up 6 bases, with 11 bases separating them. Per germline, CDR1 MNHNS and CDR2 SASEGT. This specimen belongs to a study of blood T cell repertoires in COVID-19. Overall study context: Acute and convalescent COVID-19 specimens originated in the United States, Italy and Spain. The cDNA or gDNA used as material had been derived from T cells, B-cell-depleted T cells, or PBMCs.

Authors' methods: For nucleated cells, counts were estimated from reference gene primer amplification. Clones were read by immunoSEQ multiplex PCR, and TCRdb kept only the in-frame ones, dropping some. That table is the source of V, J and clone size, and D and trimming were worked out from the DNA. The sample lists about 140,000 clones, roughly 80% occurring once. The rearrangement joins TRBV6-1 to TRBJ2-7; D possibly corresponds to TRBD1 (6 bases). Sequenced material: peripheral blood. The TCR originated in a man aged 70 or older who had recovered from COVID-19. In DNA form, the CDR3 reads TGTGCCAGCAGTGAAAACACAGGGTTCGAGCAGTACTTC. Amino acids: CASSENTGFEQYF.